Given below is one TCR beta chain in context. This receptor's antigen is unknown. No much larger clonotype is one base removed from it; base qualities were not supplied. The data stem from a study of blood T cell repertoires in COVID-19 (dated by TCRdb to the early 2020s). Study-wide context: Samples from collaborators originated in the United States, Italy and Spain and spanned both the acute and convalescent phases of COVID-19. The material from the prospective study consisted of cDNA or gDNA derived from T cells, B-cell-depleted T cells, or PBMCs. Deeply sampled blood TCRbeta repertoires from subjects exposed to, actively infected with, or recovered from COVID-19 were included in the dataset. The repertoires were made available in a free public database intended to serve as a resource for research on the immune response to SARS-CoV-2. Samples came from the ongoing ImmuneRACE study (first 160 participants) plus 1,254 subjects from 6 global collaborators. Sample metadata almost always included a de-identified subject ID, COVID-19 status, age in years and sex. HLA class I and class II types, where available, came from metadata supplied by the sample provider rather than from assay-based typing.

TCRbeta CDR3 regions were amplified from genomic DNA using the immunoSEQ Assay, a bias-controlled multiplex PCR. On the study's bioinformatics: Nucleated cell counts per sample were estimated from amplification of reference gene primers within the assay. Sequence reads were collapsed and filtered to measure the absolute abundance of every unique TCRbeta CDR3 rearrangement. Productive Simpson clonality was computed per sample as the square root of Simpson's diversity index over productive rearrangements. TCRdb limited this immuneACCESS table to in-frame rearrangements with V and J called. A share of clones is missing; checked studies link under half to unresolved V genes, and the rest is unexplained. V, J and clone size derive from that table, while D and trimming were established from the DNA sequence. The sample has 200,000 to 250,000 clones on record, more than 80% of them singletons. The ten largest clonotypes hold around 2% of the sample.

In the prospective study, participants were roughly 18 to 100 years old, resided in about 25 geographic areas of the United States, and were enrolled through a virtual design. In the prospective study, participants were assigned to cohorts based on the clinical history participants reported in a screening survey and a study questionnaire. Recovered participants in ImmuneRACE Cohort 3 were defined as having two consecutive negative NP/OP PCR tests, clearance from a healthcare professional, or resolution of symptoms. Mobile phlebotomists in the prospective study collected whole blood, serum and a nasopharyngeal or oropharyngeal swab from every participant. Participants in the prospective study had the option to provide additional blood draws and questionnaires over a roughly two-month period. Before DNA extraction, prospective study blood samples were shipped either frozen or at room temperature.

Paper-wide results and their limitations: Clinical and demographic metadata were provided uncurated, with the amount varying by source and participant.

Reading from cysteine to phenylalanine, the CDR3 counts 14 amino acids. The only DNA kept is the CDR3, 42 bases in frame from the first base. According to the germline V gene, CDR1 reads KGHDR and CDR2 reads SFDVKD. Trimming costs V 12 bases and J 2 bases, and their ends lie 18 bases apart. This receptor was obtained from a man aged 60 to 75 who had recovered from COVID-19. Specimen: PBMCs or T cells enriched from blood (not recorded which). The V gene is TRBV24-1 and the J gene is TRBJ1-1; TRBD1 is perhaps the D gene, given 5 matching bases. Here is the DNA: TGTGCCCCCCGACAGCGCCGAAATAACACTGAAGCTTTCTTT. It translates as CAPRQRRNNTEAFF.